The 22 T cell receptor beta chains reported below all come from one sample, sequenced in a study of cytomegalovirus exposure and HLA in healthy donors. PCR employed 60 Vbeta and 13 Jbeta primers. Method: immunoSEQ multiplex PCR; TCRdb's copy keeps in-frame clones and lacks some. This table holds 190,000 or so clones. The material sequenced was PBMCs. Receptors originate from a boy younger than 18 in good health and CMV-seronegative.

The rearrangement joins TRBV2 to TRBJ2-4; a possible D gene is TRBD2 (6 bases). V was pared by 8 bases and J by 6 bases, with 23 bases between. The V gene's germline CDR1 is SNHLY and CDR2 FYNNEI. There are 16 residues in the CDR3. CDR3 DNA: TGTGCCAGCTCGTCTCCGGGACTCACGTCAGTAAACATTCAGTACTTC. It specifies CASSSPGLTSVNIQYF. Variable domain in full (rest from reference TRBV2 and TRBJ2-4): EPEVTQTPSHQVTQMGQEVILRCVPISNHLYFYWYRQILGQKVEFLVSFYNNEISEKSEIFDDQFSVERPDGSNFTLKIRSTKLEDSAMYFCASSSPGLTSVNIQYFGAGTRLSVL.

This rearrangement joins TRBV19 to TRBJ2-7; D unclear. Germline CDR1 LNHDA, CDR2 SQIVND (reference sequence). V was trimmed by 8 bases and J by 2 bases, leaving 16 bases between them. The CDR3 covers 14 residues. CDR3 sequence (DNA): TGTGCCAGTTCGTCCGAAGTCACACCCTACGAGCAGTACTTC. Protein product: CASSSEVTPYEQYF.

This chain links TRBV9 with TRBJ1-1; D possibly corresponds to TRBD1 (5 bases). The CDR3 length is 16 residues. The V gene lost 0 bases and the J gene lost 5 bases, with 17 bases spanning the gap. CDR1 is SGDLS and CDR2 is YYNGEE in the germline V gene. The CDR3 DNA reads TGTGCCAGCAGCGTAGGTTACGGGGGATCGGAAACTGAAGCTTTCTTT. Encoded protein: CASSVGYGGSETEAFF.

The chain recombines TRBV29-1 with TRBJ1-2; 9 nucleotides match TRBD1. Germline values: CDR1 SQVTM, CDR2 ANQGSEA. This CDR3 region has 17 residues. The trim removed 0 bases at V and 7 bases at J, leaving 15 bases unmatched. The CDR3 here is CSVEDPGDRAYGGGYTF. The DNA of the CDR3 is TGCAGCGTTGAAGATCCGGGGGACAGGGCCTACGGGGGTGGCTACACCTTC.

The rearrangement links TRBV13 to TRBJ2-2; 13 positions agree with TRBD2. CDR3 length equals 19 residues. Trimming cost V 3 bases and J 3 bases; bases outside gene matches: 10. CDR1 is PRHDT and CDR2 is FYEKMQ in the germline V gene (reference sequence). This CDR3 is CASSFFRGGLAGDTGELFF. The CDR3, as DNA: TGTGCCAGCAGCTTTTTTAGAGGAGGACTAGCGGGGGACACCGGGGAGCTGTTTTTT.

This chain uses TRBV11-2 with TRBJ2-3, with 12 bases matching TRBD2. The J segment lost 6 bases and the V segment lost 0 bases, leaving 10 bases of the junction unmatched. Germline V gene data show CDR1 as SGHAT and CDR2 as FQNNGV. The CDR3 consists of 18 residues. CDR3 in DNA: TGTGCCAGCAGCTTAGATGGGCCTAGCGGGGGGGTAAGGGATACGCAGTATTTT. Encoded protein: CASSLDGPSGGVRDTQYF.

This chain connects TRBV18 to TRBJ1-6; a possible D gene is TRBD1 (5 bases). V lost 3 bases to trimming and J lost 10 bases, with 16 bases between them. The CDR3 runs 15 residues. Looked up from germline, CDR1 is KGHSH and CDR2 is LQKENI. DNA of the CDR3: TGTGCCAGCTCACCCACTCGGGGGACGGGGTCACCCCTCCACTTT. It translates to CASSPTRGTGSPLHF.

This chain's CDR3 is CASSLLAGTDEQYF. The CDR3 nucleotides are TGTGCCAGCAGCCTCCTTGCGGGGACGGATGAGCAGTACTTC. J is TRBJ2-7 and V is TRBV9, with D perhaps matching TRBD2 (6 bases). Deletions cut 4 bases from V and 7 bases from J, with 18 bases between. Germline lookup yields CDR1 SGDLS and CDR2 YYNGEE. The CDR3 is made up of 14 amino acids.

The CDR3 sequence: CASSQDGGNTNYGYTF. CDR3 DNA: TGCGCCAGCAGCCAAGATGGTGGCAACACCAACTATGGCTACACCTTC. The chain joins TRBV4-1 to TRBJ1-2, with unresolved D. Between the trimmed V and J ends, which lost 0 bases and 2 bases, there was a span of 13 bases. Germline V gene sequence: CDR1 MGHRA, CDR2 YSYEKL. The CDR3 spans 16 residues.

This chain joins TRBV7-9 and TRBJ2-3; tentatively, D is TRBD1 (6 bases). V dropped 4 bases and J dropped 0 bases, with 11 bases sitting between them. Per germline, CDR1 SEHNR and CDR2 FQNEAQ (reference sequence). The CDR3 loop spans 15 amino acids. The chain's CDR3 is CASSWADSSTDTQYF. The CDR3 bases are TGTGCCAGCAGCTGGGCGGACAGCAGCACAGATACGCAGTATTTT.

The gene calls are TRBV27 and TRBJ2-7, with D tentatively TRBD2 (6 bases). The CDR3 loop spans 12 amino acids. The ends were cut back, 3 bases at V and 7 bases at J, with 10 bases in the middle. Germline V CDR1 and CDR2: MNHEY, SMNVEV (reference sequence). The CDR3 DNA reads as TGTGCCAGCAGTTTGCCCGGGGGTGAGCAGTACTTC. Its protein is CASSLPGGEQYF.

This chain connects TRBV7-3 to TRBJ2-5; tentative D call: TRBD2 (6 bases). CDR1 and CDR2 from the germline V gene are SGHTA and FQGTGA. The CDR3 contains 14 residues. V lost 2 bases and J 1 base, leaving 8 bases between the germline ends. CDR3 bases: TGTGCCAGCAGCTTATACGGGGGCCAAGAGACCCAGTACTTC. Translating it yields CASSLYGGQETQYF.

The gene calls are TRBV6-1 and TRBJ2-3, with a possible D match to TRBD1 (6 bases). CDR3 length: 16 amino acids. V dropped 3 bases and J dropped 5 bases, with 18 bases sitting between them. Germline CDR1 is MNHNS and CDR2 is SASEGT. CDR3 nucleotides: TGTGCCAGCAGTGATGGTTACAGGGAAATTATAGATACGCAGTATTTT. It is translated as CASSDGYREIIDTQYF.

The chain is built from TRBV6-5 and TRBJ2-5; 9 bases agree with TRBD1. The trim removed 2 bases at V and 4 bases at J, leaving 8 bases unmatched. The length of the CDR3 is 16 residues. CDR1 and CDR2 (germline): MNHEY, SVGAGI. CDR3 sequence (DNA): TGTGCCAGCAGTTACCGTACAGGGGGCGGACGAGAGACCCAGTACTTC. Its protein is CASSYRTGGGRETQYF.

The chain has TRBV5-1 and TRBJ1-5; 8 bases are a match to TRBD1. The CDR3 is made up of 14 amino acids. Looked up from germline, CDR1 is SGHRS and CDR2 is YFSETQ. Trimming removed 0 bases from V and 5 bases from J; junction bases left unmatched: 1. CDR3 nucleotide sequence: TGCGCCAGCAGCTTGGAACAGGGGGATCAGCCCCAGCATTTT. As protein: CASSLEQGDQPQHF.

The chain is built from TRBV19 and TRBJ2-7, with 9 bases aligning to TRBD1. In germline, CDR1 is LNHDA, CDR2 SQIVND (reference sequence). The CDR3 contains 15 residues. The junction had 7 bases not matched to a gene; V was cut back by 6 bases and J by 1 base. CDR3 DNA sequence: TGTGCCAGTAGCCACCTCGGGACAGGGTCCTACGAGCAGTACTTC. Protein sequence: CASSHLGTGSYEQYF.

The chain is built from TRBV4-1 and TRBJ1-2; weak D call: TRBD1 (5 bases). The CDR3 runs 16 residues. With 2 bases removed from V and 4 bases from J, the gap between germline ends came to 17 bases. The germline V gene has CDR1 MGHRA and CDR2 YSYEKL. The CDR3 region has the DNA TGCGCCAGCAGCCAACCCCGCCAGGGTTTCGGCTATGGCTACACCTTC. Protein sequence: CASSQPRQGFGYGYTF.

The V and J genes are TRBV12-5 and TRBJ2-7; D might be TRBD1 (8 bases). CDR3 length: 16 residues. From germline, CDR1 is LGHNT and CDR2 FRNRAP. With 2 bases removed from V and 3 bases from J, the gap between germline ends came to 17 bases. The CDR3 region is CASGLSQGEGSYEQYF. CDR3 coding DNA: TGTGCTAGTGGTTTGTCACAGGGGGAGGGTAGCTACGAGCAGTACTTC.

The chain is built from TRBV27 and TRBJ1-5; D gene ambiguous. The CDR3 runs to 14 residues. CDR1 and CDR2 (germline): MNHEY, SMNVEV (reference sequence). With 8 bases removed from V and 4 bases from J, the gap between germline ends came to 15 bases. DNA for the CDR3: TGTGCCAGCTCCGGGTCGTGGTCTAATCAGCCCCAGCATTTT. Its translation: CASSGSWSNQPQHF.

The chain combines TRBV2 with TRBJ1-1, with a possible D match to TRBD1 (5 bases). The CDR3 has 17 amino acids. CDR1 SNHLY and CDR2 FYNNEI come from the germline V gene. V lost 4 bases and J lost 0, with 18 bases in between. CDR3 sequence: CASSGRGRRGMNTEAFF. CDR3 coding DNA: TGTGCCAGCAGTGGGCGGGGCAGGAGGGGCATGAACACTGAAGCTTTCTTT.

The chain has TRBV19 and TRBJ2-7; 9 bases are a match to TRBD1. The CDR3 contains 14 residues. Germline V gives CDR1 LNHDA, CDR2 SQIVND (reference sequence). The ends lost 6 bases at V and 6 bases at J; junction bases unmatched: 9. CDR3 amino acids: CASSMTGGPGEQYF. CDR3 DNA: TGTGCCAGTAGCATGACAGGGGGGCCGGGCGAGCAGTACTTC.

This rearrangement joins TRBV27 to TRBJ1-2; 7 positions match TRBD1. V was clipped by 4 bases and J by 5 bases; unmatched bases: 10. In germline, CDR1 is MNHEY, CDR2 SMNVEV (reference sequence). The CDR3 has 15 residues. The CDR3: CASSSPSGQRYGYTF. The DNA of the CDR3 is TGTGCCAGCAGTTCCCCGTCGGGACAGCGGTATGGCTACACCTTC.